One sample yielded the 26 T cell receptor beta chains listed below, sequenced in a study of identical twins listed by TCRdb under 2016. Receptors were amplified or captured by 5' RACE. TCRdb names Illumina HiSeq 2000 as the instrument used. TCRdb handled the public reads itself, with Q25 trimming in fastp and clone calling in MiXCR, and kept productive beta chains. Merged by CDR3 protein, the rows form single entries marked with the most common genes and DNA. The sample data list 1.5 million or so distinct CDR3 sequences, and roughly a third of these were observed just once. The biggest ten clones account for more than 0.25% of the sample. Sequencing was performed on cord blood. The receptors come from a newborn girl in good health.

This clonotype was counted only a few times. CDR3 sequence: CAIRGETVHSTNEKLFF. The DNA of the CDR3 is TGTGCCATCAGAGGGGAGACAGTTCACTCAACTAATGAAAAACTGTTTTTT. The chain is built from TRBV10-3 and TRBJ1-4; possible D gene TRBD1, 5 bases. Germline V CDR1 and CDR2: ENHRY, SYGVKD. The CDR3 is 17 amino acids. The V and J ends lost 6 bases and 0 bases respectively, with 17 bases between them.

CDR3 in DNA: TGTGCCAGCAGCCAACGCCTCTATAGCGGTGAGCAGTACTTC. Translated, it gives CASSQRLYSGEQYF. This chain uses TRBV3-1 with TRBJ2-5; TRBD2 might be the D (6 bases). Germline lookup yields CDR1 LGHDT and CDR2 YNNKEL (reference sequence). There are 14 residues in the CDR3. Trimming took 2 bases from V and 11 from J, leaving 18 bases between them.

The J gene is TRBJ1-1, the V gene TRBV20-1; possible D gene TRBD1, 5 bases. V was cut by 6 bases and J by 4 bases, with 18 bases left in between. The CDR3 is 14 residues long. Germline V gene lookup returns CDR1 DFQATT and CDR2 SNEGSKA (reference sequence). In DNA, the CDR3 is TGCAGTGCCCGAAACGGGGGAGGGAGCACTGAAGCTTTCTTT. It translates to CSARNGGGSTEAFF.

The chain is built from TRBV2 and TRBJ1-2, with D unclear. This CDR3 region has 8 residues. V dropped 10 bases and J dropped 8 bases, with 5 bases sitting between them. Germline values: CDR1 SNHLY, CDR2 FYNNEI. The CDR3 region has the DNA TGTGCCACCGTGGGCTACACCTTC. Encoded protein: CATVGYTF.

This chain uses TRBV6-1 with TRBJ2-3; 12 nucleotides match TRBD2. The length of the CDR3 is 16 residues. Trimming removed 6 bases from V and 6 bases from J; junction bases left unmatched: 10. Germline V CDR1 and CDR2: MNHNS, SASEGT. The CDR3 DNA is TGTGCCAGCAGCCCGACTAGCGGGGGCTACCCCGATACGCAGTATTTT. Residues: CASSPTSGGYPDTQYF.

This clonotype was detected many times. This chain links TRBV4-1 with TRBJ2-1; D ambiguous. This CDR3 is 15 amino acids long. Between the trimmed V and J ends, which lost 4 bases and 1 base, there was a span of 11 bases. Germline V lookup: CDR1 MGHRA, CDR2 YSYEKL. The CDR3 sequence is CASSLIRTSYNEQFF. The CDR3 DNA follows: TGCGCCAGCAGCCTCATCAGGACGTCCTACAATGAGCAGTTCTTC.

This clonotype was observed a few times. The chain is built from TRBV5-1 and TRBJ2-7; 12 bases match TRBD1. This CDR3 comprises 15 residues. Germline V CDR1 and CDR2: SGHRS, YFSETQ. J was trimmed by 4 bases and V by 1 base; bases with no gene match: 3. This CDR3 reads CASSLRDRGLYEQYF. In nucleotides, the CDR3 is TGCGCCAGCAGCTTGCGGGACAGGGGGCTGTACGAGCAGTACTTC.

The sample holds a few counts of this clonotype. The chain employs TRBV5-5 and TRBJ2-5; TRBD2 is a possible D gene (6 bases). CDR3 length: 14 residues. Deletions cut 3 bases from V and 2 bases from J, with 11 bases between. Germline assignment: CDR1 SGHKS and CDR2 YYEKEE (reference sequence). In DNA, the CDR3 is TGTGCCAGCAGCTGGGGACTTTCTCAAGAGACCCAGTACTTC. This encodes CASSWGLSQETQYF.

This clonotype was found a few times. The CDR3 bases are TGCGCCAGCAGCCCATCGACTAGCGGGAGATTAAATGAGCAGTTCTTC. Its translation is CASSPSTSGRLNEQFF. The rearrangement joins TRBV5-1 to TRBJ2-1; 12 bases agree with TRBD2. Germline V CDR1 and CDR2: SGHRS, YFSETQ. The J segment lost 7 bases and the V segment lost 4 bases, leaving 9 bases of the junction unmatched. The CDR3 consists of 16 residues.

The chain carries TRBV10-3 and TRBJ2-3; D unclear. This CDR3 has 11 residues. V was pared by 10 bases and J by 6 bases, with 11 bases between. The germline CDR1 and CDR2 sequences are ENHRY and SYGVKD. The CDR3 loop is CATRRVDTQYF. Here the CDR3 DNA reads TGTGCCACTCGACGGGTGGATACGCAGTATTTT.

The chain uses TRBV24-1 and TRBJ1-1; TRBD1 might be the D (5 bases). The V end was cut by 4 bases, the J end by 3 bases, with 23 bases between. The length of the CDR3 is 18 residues. Germline lookup yields CDR1 KGHDR and CDR2 SFDVKD. The CDR3 DNA follows: TGTGCCACCAGTGACCCAAGGGGATATCCACCATGGGACACTGAAGCTTTCTTT. Encoded protein: CATSDPRGYPPWDTEAFF.

This clonotype was seen ten or more times. This chain connects TRBV10-3 to TRBJ2-3; 9 bases agree with TRBD2. The V gene end was trimmed by 0 bases and the J gene end by 4 bases; junction bases not matched to a gene: 8. Germline V CDR1 and CDR2: ENHRY, SYGVKD. The CDR3 loop spans 17 amino acids. This chain's CDR3 is CAISESTRTSAPDTQYF. The DNA of the CDR3 is TGTGCCATCAGTGAGTCGACAAGGACTAGCGCGCCAGATACGCAGTATTTT.

This clonotype came up a few times. The chain couples TRBV6-5 to TRBJ2-7, with 8 positions matching TRBD1. This CDR3 has 14 amino acids. Trimming took 1 base from V and 2 from J; bases not matched to a gene: 1. CDR1 and CDR2 from the germline V gene are MNHEY and SVGAGI. For the CDR3, the DNA is TGTGCCAGCAGTTACTGGACAGGGCCCTACGAGCAGTACTTC. It encodes CASSYWTGPYEQYF.

This chain links TRBV20-1 with TRBJ2-3; D may be TRBD1 (6 bases). Per the germline V gene, CDR1 is DFQATT and CDR2 is SNEGSKA (reference sequence). V was trimmed by 5 bases and J by 6 bases, leaving 15 bases between them. The CDR3 length is 13 residues. The CDR3: CSALNRGMDTQYF. CDR3 DNA: TGCAGTGCTCTGAATAGGGGGATGGATACGCAGTATTTT.

The genes are TRBV10-3 and TRBJ2-1, with TRBD2 matching 10 bases. This CDR3 is built from 13 residues. The J segment lost 7 bases and the V segment lost 11 bases, leaving 8 bases of the junction unmatched. Germline values: CDR1 ENHRY, CDR2 SYGVKD. This chain's CDR3 is CAASGTSENEQFF. Written as DNA, the CDR3 is TGTGCCGCCTCCGGGACTAGCGAAAATGAGCAGTTCTTC.

Comments on this clonotype: Compared with germline, one end of the junction differs, possibly owing to a read error. This sequence joins TRBV30 and TRBJ2-7; D remains unclear. The DNA end is a closer match to TRBJ2-5, so the J assignment may be wrong. This CDR3 region has 12 residues. From germline, CDR1 is GTSNPN and CDR2 SVGIG (reference sequence). The CDR3 nucleotides are TGTGCCTGGTGTGTAGTAGGGGAGACCCAGTACTTC. It encodes CAWCVVGETQYF.

The chain uses TRBV20-1 and TRBJ2-7; 10 nucleotides line up with TRBD2. The CDR3 sequence is 15 residues long. V was pared by 5 bases and J by 2 bases, with 9 bases of the junction left unmatched. CDR1 DFQATT and CDR2 SNEGSKA come from the germline V gene (reference sequence). CDR3 region: CSAGVASGSTYEQYF. CDR3 nucleotide sequence: TGCAGTGCTGGAGTAGCTAGCGGGAGCACCTACGAGCAGTACTTC.

The V and J genes are TRBV3-1 and TRBJ1-2; D is ambiguous. V lost 1 base and J lost 6, with 15 bases in between. The CDR3 contains 15 residues. Germline V gene data show CDR1 as LGHDT and CDR2 as YNNKEL (reference sequence). CDR3 amino acids: CASSQGERSPHGYTF. The CDR3 DNA sequence: TGTGCCAGCAGCCAAGGTGAAAGATCCCCACATGGCTACACCTTC. The entire variable domain, with the rest obtained from reference TRBV3-1 and TRBJ1-2, is as follows: DTAVSQTPKYLVTQMGNDKSIKCEQNLGHDTMYWYKQDSKKFLKIMFSYNNKELIINETVPNRFSPKSPDKAHLNLHINSLELGDSAVYFCASSQGERSPHGYTFGSGTRLTVV.

The chain recombines TRBV29-1 with TRBJ1-3; D is unclear. Trimming took 1 base from V and 0 from J, leaving 7 bases between them. Looked up from germline, CDR1 is SQVTM and CDR2 is ANQGSEA. This CDR3 is 14 amino acids long. The CDR3 sequence: CSVEVGNSGNTIYF. CDR3 sequence (DNA): TGCAGCGTTGAAGTTGGTAACTCTGGAAACACCATATATTTT.

This clonotype was observed a handful of times. Here the CDR3 DNA reads TGTGCCAGCAGCCATTCCGTGGGCGAGCAGTACTTC. Translation: CASSHSVGEQYF. The rearrangement joins TRBV3-1 to TRBJ2-4; D is undetermined. The DNA end favors TRBJ2-7, so the J call may be wrong. There are 12 residues in the CDR3. Germline assignment: CDR1 LGHDT and CDR2 YNNKEL (reference sequence).

This clonotype was recorded a few times. CDR3 bases: TGTGCCAGCAGTTGTGTCGTTTCCTACGAGCAGTACTTC. Its protein is CASSCVVSYEQYF. V gene TRBV6-7 combines with J gene TRBJ2-7; D is unclear. TRBV6-7 is recorded as an ORF, its role being uncertain. The V gene lost 4 bases and the J gene lost 1 base, with 8 bases spanning the gap. CDR3 length equals 13 residues.

There are a few counts of this clonotype. The gene calls are TRBV21-1 and TRBJ1-4; the table's D call TRBD1 went unverified against the DNA. TRBV21-1 is listed as a pseudogene. The CDR3 runs 16 residues. CDR3 sequence: CASSKPDRATNEKLFF. DNA for the CDR3: TGTGCCAGCAGCAAACCGGACAGGGCAACTAATGAAAAACTGTTTTTT.

CDR3 residues: CSVAGDRENTGELFF. CDR3 nucleotide sequence: TGCAGCGTCGCGGGGGACAGGGAGAACACCGGGGAGCTGTTTTTT. This chain connects TRBV29-1 to TRBJ2-2; the match to TRBD1 covers 9 bases. The CDR3 has 15 amino acids. V gave up 6 bases and J gave up 1 base; unmatched junction bases: 6. Germline V gene lookup returns CDR1 SQVTM and CDR2 ANQGSEA.

This rearrangement joins TRBV28 to TRBJ2-2; D tentatively reads TRBD1 or TRBD2 (5 bases each). Germline V gives CDR1 MDHEN, CDR2 SYDVKM. This CDR3 region has 15 residues. V lost 7 bases and J lost 9, with 21 bases in between. In DNA, the CDR3 is TGTGCCAGCACCCGACCTAGGGACGGTGGAAGGGAGCTGTTTTTT. It yields the protein CASTRPRDGGRELFF.

V usage is TRBV2 and J usage is TRBJ2-5; the D gene is possibly TRBD1 (6 bases). The germline V and J ends were trimmed by 6 bases and 2 bases, with 19 bases remaining between them. The germline V gene has CDR1 SNHLY and CDR2 FYNNEI. The CDR3 length is 16 residues. The CDR3: CASREQGFPPQETQYF. CDR3 bases: TGTGCCAGCAGAGAACAGGGTTTCCCCCCACAAGAGACCCAGTACTTC.

The chain employs TRBV10-2 and TRBJ2-3, with a possible D match to TRBD2 (6 bases). V was cut by 2 bases and J by 5 bases, with 14 bases left in between. This CDR3 contains 15 residues. Germline CDR1 and CDR2: WSHSY and SAAADI. The CDR3 DNA is TGCGCCAGCAGTGAGGCAGGTCTAGCGAGAGATACGCAGTATTTT. Protein: CASSEAGLARDTQYF.